A single sample is the source of the 21 T cell receptor beta chains below, sequenced in a study of T cell changes during pregnancy in multiple sclerosis. Generated by immunoSEQ multiplex PCR, the TCRdb table keeps only in-frame clones and is missing some. Of approximately 100,000 clones listed, 75% to 95% are singletons. This specimen was peripheral blood, taken in the second trimester of pregnancy. These TCRs come from a female donor with multiple sclerosis, enrolled in a pregnancy study.

This clone ranks as medium-sized. The CDR3 here is CASNSGNTIYF. The CDR3 DNA is TGTGCCTCCAACTCTGGAAACACCATATATTTT. V and J are TRBV30 and TRBJ1-3, with D unresolved. This CDR3 has 11 amino acids. V lost 7 bases, J lost 0 bases, and 4 bases lay in between. From germline, CDR1 is GTSNPN and CDR2 SVGIG (reference sequence).

The J gene is TRBJ2-7, the V gene TRBV28; 7 bases map to TRBD1. From germline, CDR1 is MDHEN and CDR2 SYDVKM. J gave up 1 base and V 3 bases, and 6 bases lay outside the gene matches. The CDR3 contains 15 residues. The CDR3, as DNA: TGTGCCAGCAGTTTCGGCAGGACAGGTTCCTACGAGCAGTACTTC. It translates to CASSFGRTGSYEQYF.

The chain couples TRBV9 to TRBJ2-1; D may be TRBD2 (5 bases). This CDR3 is built from 13 residues. V dropped 3 bases and J dropped 9 bases, with 13 bases sitting between them. Germline lookup yields CDR1 SGDLS and CDR2 YYNGEE. CDR3: CASSGAVTGEQFF. The CDR3 DNA sequence: TGTGCCAGCAGCGGAGCGGTAACGGGTGAGCAGTTCTTC.

The J gene is TRBJ2-1, the V gene TRBV13; the D is unclear. CDR1 and CDR2 from the germline V gene are PRHDT and FYEKMQ (reference sequence). The V gene lost 0 bases and the J gene lost 6 bases, with 6 bases spanning the gap. This CDR3 spans 13 amino acids. CDR3 sequence (DNA): TGTGCCAGCAGCTTAGGGCCACTCAATGAGCAGTTCTTC. This codes for CASSLGPLNEQFF.

The J gene is TRBJ2-6, the V gene TRBV28, with D possibly being TRBD1 (7 bases). Germline loops: CDR1 MDHEN, CDR2 SYDVKM. V was shortened by 7 bases and J by 0 bases, with 19 bases between the two germline ends. The CDR3 has 18 amino acids. The CDR3 nucleotides read TGTGCCAGCAAAAAGGGGGCAGGGAGGTACTCTGGGGCCAACGTCCTGACTTTC. As protein: CASKKGAGRYSGANVLTF.

The chain uses TRBV30 and TRBJ1-2, with a tentative D call TRBD1 (6 bases). CDR1 is GTSNPN, CDR2 SVGIG, per germline (reference sequence). Trimming removed 5 bases at V and 2 bases at J, with 9 bases between. The CDR3 is made up of 12 amino acids. The chain's CDR3 is CAWGGGNYGYTF. DNA of the CDR3: TGTGCCTGGGGGGGCGGGAACTATGGCTACACCTTC.

This chain connects TRBV28 to TRBJ1-2; D remains unclear. The V gene lost 4 bases and the J gene lost 8 bases, with 20 bases spanning the gap. This CDR3 contains 15 residues. Germline V lookup: CDR1 MDHEN, CDR2 SYDVKM. The CDR3, as DNA: TGTGCCAGCAGTTCTCTGATTGGCCCGGGAGCAGGCTACACCTTC. It codes for CASSSLIGPGAGYTF.

The chain combines TRBV7-2 with TRBJ2-5; 14 bases are shared with TRBD2. V shed 5 bases and J 5 bases; nucleotides not matched to a gene: 10. CDR1 SGHTA and CDR2 FQGNSA come from the germline V gene. The CDR3 has 17 residues. CDR3 in amino acids: CASSPTGTSGRRETQYF. The CDR3 bases are TGTGCCAGCAGCCCCACCGGGACTAGCGGGAGAAGGGAGACCCAGTACTTC.

The V and J genes are TRBV19 and TRBJ2-7, with no clear D. Germline CDR1 reads LNHDA; CDR2 reads SQIVND (reference sequence). The V end lost 5 bases, the J end lost 1 base, and 15 bases lay between the germline ends. The length of the CDR3 is 15 residues. Here the CDR3 reads CASSSISGSSYEQYF. The CDR3 coding sequence is TGTGCCAGTAGTTCGATTTCGGGTAGTTCCTACGAGCAGTACTTC. The whole variable domain, remainder taken from reference TRBV19 and TRBJ2-7, is DGGITQSPKYLFRKEGQNVTLSCEQNLNHDAMYWYRQDPGQGLRLIYYSQIVNDFQKGDIAEGYSVSREKKESFPLTVTSAQKNPTAFYLCASSSISGSSYEQYFGPGTRLTVT.

V is TRBV5-1 and J is TRBJ2-2, with a possible D match to TRBD1 (6 bases). The germline V gene encodes CDR1 SGHRS and CDR2 YFSETQ. The CDR3 spans 15 residues. V was pared by 2 bases and J by 2 bases, with 10 bases between. The CDR3 sequence is CASSLQQGNTGELFF. The CDR3 nucleotides read TGCGCCAGCAGCTTACAACAGGGCAACACCGGGGAGCTGTTTTTT.

CDR3 in amino acids: CASSPLLSTGQNTEAFF. For the CDR3, the DNA is TGTGCCAGCAGCCCCCTACTTTCGACAGGGCAGAACACTGAAGCTTTCTTT. The V and J genes are TRBV4-2 and TRBJ1-1, with 7 bases fitting TRBD1. The germline gives CDR1 LGHNA, CDR2 YNFKEQ. The CDR3 is made up of 17 amino acids. With V trimmed by 4 bases and J by 1 base, 12 bases remained unmatched.

V usage is TRBV5-8 and J usage is TRBJ1-2; D is uncertain. This CDR3 is built from 11 residues. Trimming stripped 10 bases from V and 6 bases from J, with 13 bases between. Germline V gives CDR1 SGHTS, CDR2 YDEGEE. The DNA for the CDR3 is TGTGCCGAACGGTCGCCCAATGGCTACACCTTC. Protein: CAERSPNGYTF.

In DNA, the CDR3 is TGCGCCAGCAGCCCTCTTACAGGCCCCTCCTACGAGCAGTACTTC. This sequence encodes CASSPLTGPSYEQYF. The rearrangement joins TRBV5-1 to TRBJ2-7; D possibly corresponds to TRBD1 (5 bases). The V gene lost 4 bases and the J gene lost 0 bases, with 14 bases spanning the gap. This CDR3 contains 15 residues. CDR1 and CDR2 (germline): SGHRS, YFSETQ. Complete variable domain (other parts from reference TRBV5-1 and TRBJ2-7): KAGVTQTPRYLIKTRGQQVTLSCSPISGHRSVSWYQQTPGQGLQFLFEYFSETQRNKGNFPGRFSGRQFSNSRSEMNVSTLELGDSALYLCASSPLTGPSYEQYFGPGTRLTVT.

The chain employs TRBV5-1 and TRBJ2-3, with 9 bases lining up with TRBD1. The V gene end was trimmed by 4 bases and the J gene end by 2 bases; junction bases not matched to a gene: 11. CDR1 and CDR2 from the germline V gene are SGHRS and YFSETQ. This CDR3 spans 17 amino acids. CDR3 DNA sequence: TGCGCCAGCAGCCTTAGGTCCGGGACAGGGTACACAGATACGCAGTATTTT. This codes for CASSLRSGTGYTDTQYF.

The chain joins TRBV21-1 to TRBJ2-5; the table's D call, TRBD2, was not checked against the DNA. TRBV21-1 is a pseudogene locus. The CDR3 runs to 18 residues. CDR3 bases: TGTGCCAGCAGCAAAGTGGGACTATACGGTATCGGGGCAGAGACCCAGTACTTC. Amino acids: CASSKVGLYGIGAETQYF.

The chain couples TRBV25-1 to TRBJ2-5; possibly TRBD2 for D (6 bases). V lost 1 base to trimming and J lost 5 bases, with 17 bases between them. CDR1 is MGHDK and CDR2 is SYGVNS in the germline V gene. The CDR3 is made up of 16 amino acids. CDR3 sequence: CASSEFGGWGEETQYF. Here the CDR3 DNA reads TGTGCCAGCAGTGAATTTGGAGGATGGGGGGAGGAGACCCAGTACTTC.

This clone was counted a single time. The chain combines TRBV30 with TRBJ2-3; TRBD1 might be the D (5 bases). Germline V gives CDR1 GTSNPN, CDR2 SVGIG (reference sequence). V gave up 1 base and J gave up 3 bases, with 8 bases separating them. The CDR3 has 13 amino acids. The CDR3 loop reads CAWSGTGTDTQYF. The CDR3 DNA follows: TGTGCCTGGAGTGGTACAGGTACAGATACGCAGTATTTT.

The chain recombines TRBV4-2 with TRBJ2-5; TRBD1 matches 10 bases. The CDR3 loop spans 15 amino acids. V dropped 1 base and J dropped 5; count of bases not matched to a gene: 4. CDR1 is LGHNA and CDR2 is YNFKEQ in the germline V gene. The CDR3 bases are TGTGCCAGCAGCCAAGCTGACAGGGGGCTGGAGACCCAGTACTTC. Translation: CASSQADRGLETQYF.

J is TRBJ2-5 and V is TRBV5-1, with 12 bases identical to TRBD2. The V gene end was trimmed by 0 bases and the J gene end by 2 bases; junction bases not matched to a gene: 2. The CDR3 is made up of 16 amino acids. The V gene's germline CDR1 is SGHRS and CDR2 YFSETQ. Written as DNA, the CDR3 is TGCGCCAGCAGCTTGGCAGGACTAGCGGGGCAAGAGACCCAGTACTTC. Translation: CASSLAGLAGQETQYF.

The chain recombines TRBV9 with TRBJ2-1; D unresolved. This CDR3 has 16 residues. Trimming removed 0 bases from V and 7 bases from J, with 17 bases in between. Germline values: CDR1 SGDLS, CDR2 YYNGEE. In DNA, the CDR3 is TGTGCCAGCAGCGTAGCTTCCCCTTTGTTAGATAATGAGCAGTTCTTC. Its translation: CASSVASPLLDNEQFF.

This CDR3 is CSVGTGITEAFF. The DNA for the CDR3 is TGCAGCGTTGGGACAGGGATCACTGAAGCTTTCTTT. The chain carries TRBV29-1 and TRBJ1-1; TRBD1 matches at 8 bases. After removal of 4 bases from V and 4 bases from J, the junction contained 2 bases not matched to a gene. CDR1 is SQVTM, CDR2 ANQGSEA, per germline. This CDR3 contains 12 residues.